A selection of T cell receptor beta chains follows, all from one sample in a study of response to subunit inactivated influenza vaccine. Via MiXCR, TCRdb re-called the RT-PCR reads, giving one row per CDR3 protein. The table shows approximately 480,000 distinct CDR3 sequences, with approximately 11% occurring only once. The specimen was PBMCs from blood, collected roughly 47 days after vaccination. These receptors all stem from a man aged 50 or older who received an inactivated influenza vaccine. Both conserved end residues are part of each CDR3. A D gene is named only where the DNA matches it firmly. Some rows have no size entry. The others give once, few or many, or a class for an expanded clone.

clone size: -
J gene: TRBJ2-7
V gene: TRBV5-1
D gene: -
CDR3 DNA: TGCGCCAGCAGCCTACCAGGTTACTCCTACGAGCAGTACTTC
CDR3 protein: CASSLPGYSYEQYF

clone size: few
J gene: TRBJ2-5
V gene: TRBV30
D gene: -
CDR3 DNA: TGTGCCTGGACCGGGGAGTCGGAGACCCAGTACTTC
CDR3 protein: CAWTGESETQYF

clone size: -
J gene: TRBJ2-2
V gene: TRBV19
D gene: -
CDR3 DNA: TGTGCCAGTAGCCCTACCCAGAACACCGGGGAGCTGTTTTTT
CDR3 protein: CASSPTQNTGELFF

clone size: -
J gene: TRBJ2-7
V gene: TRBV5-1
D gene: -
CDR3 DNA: TGCGCCAGCAGCCCGTCGGCGGCTGGCTACGAGCAGTACTTC
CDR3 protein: CASSPSAAGYEQYF

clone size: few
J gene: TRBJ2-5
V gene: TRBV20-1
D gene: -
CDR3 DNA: TGCAGTGCTAGCGAGCACTCCGGGGAGACCCAGTACTTC
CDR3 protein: CSASEHSGETQYF

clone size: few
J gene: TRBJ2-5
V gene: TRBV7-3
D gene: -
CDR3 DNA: TGTGCCAGCAGCCCCACGGGGGGCGGGGGGACCCAGTACTTC
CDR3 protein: CASSPTGGGGTQYF

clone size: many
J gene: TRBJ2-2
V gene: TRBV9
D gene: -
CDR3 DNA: TGTGCCAGCAGCGTAGGTGTGACTCCCGTTAATGGCGGGGAGCTGTTTTTT
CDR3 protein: CASSVGVTPVNGGELFF

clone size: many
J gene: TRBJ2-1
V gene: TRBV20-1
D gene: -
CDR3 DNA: TGCAGTGCTCAAGATCGGGGCTCCTACAATGAGCAGTTCTTC
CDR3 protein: CSAQDRGSYNEQFF

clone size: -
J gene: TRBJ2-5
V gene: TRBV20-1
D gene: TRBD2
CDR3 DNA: TGCAGTGCTAGAGTATGGGGACTAGCGTACTTC
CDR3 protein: CSARVWGLAYF

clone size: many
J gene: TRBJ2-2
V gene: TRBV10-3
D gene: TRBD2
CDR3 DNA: TGTGCCATCACGGATAGCGGGAGCTTTGGGAACACCGGGGAGCTGTTTTTT
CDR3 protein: CAITDSGSFGNTGELFF

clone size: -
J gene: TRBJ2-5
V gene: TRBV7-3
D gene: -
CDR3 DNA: TGTGCCAGCAGCCTGATAGGCCATAGGGCGTACCAAGAGACCCAGTACTTC
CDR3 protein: CASSLIGHRAYQETQYF

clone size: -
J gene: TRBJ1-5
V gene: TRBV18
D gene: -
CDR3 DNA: TGTGCCAGCTCACCGGGCGGGACGGATCAGCCCCAGCATTTT
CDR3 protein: CASSPGGTDQPQHF

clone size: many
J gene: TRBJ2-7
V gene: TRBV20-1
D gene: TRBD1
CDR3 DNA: TGCAGTGCTAGTTGGACAGGGACCTACGAGCAGTACTTC
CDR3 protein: CSASWTGTYEQYF

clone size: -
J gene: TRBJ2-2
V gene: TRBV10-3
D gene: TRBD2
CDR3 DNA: TGTGCCATCAGTCCCTCGGGAGGGCCGAACACCGGGGAGCTGTTTTTT
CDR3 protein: CAISPSGGPNTGELFF

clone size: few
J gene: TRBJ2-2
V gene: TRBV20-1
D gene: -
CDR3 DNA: TGCAGTGCTAGGGGACTCCGGGAGCTGTTTTTT
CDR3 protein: CSARGLRELFF

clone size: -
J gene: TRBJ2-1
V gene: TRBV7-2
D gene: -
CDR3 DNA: TGTGCCAGCAGCTTAGCAGCGGCTACGTCCTACAATGAGCAGTTCTTC
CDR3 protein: CASSLAAATSYNEQFF

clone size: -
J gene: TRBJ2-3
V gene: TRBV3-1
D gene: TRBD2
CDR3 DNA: TGTGCCAGCAGCCAAGATCATCCAGCGGGAGCGGTTCATAGCACAGATACGCAGTATTTT
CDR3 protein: CASSQDHPAGAVHSTDTQYF

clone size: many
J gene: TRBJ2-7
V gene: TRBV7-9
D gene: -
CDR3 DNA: TGTGCCAGCAGCGCCGGAAGCTCCTACGAGCAGTACTTC
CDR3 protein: CASSAGSSYEQYF

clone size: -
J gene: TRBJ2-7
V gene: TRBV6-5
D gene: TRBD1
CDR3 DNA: TGTGCCAGCAGTTACAAAGACAGGGGGGGGTACGAGCAGTACTTC
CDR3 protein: CASSYKDRGGYEQYF

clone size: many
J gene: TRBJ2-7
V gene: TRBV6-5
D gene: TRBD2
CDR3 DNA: TGTGCCAGCAGTTCACCTGCGGGGGGATCCTACGAGCAGTACTTC
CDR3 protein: CASSSPAGGSYEQYF

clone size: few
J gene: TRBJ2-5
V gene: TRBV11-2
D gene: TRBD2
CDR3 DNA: TGTGCCAGCATCCTGAGCGGGGGGGCCGCTGAGACCCAGTACTTC
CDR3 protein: CASILSGGAAETQYF

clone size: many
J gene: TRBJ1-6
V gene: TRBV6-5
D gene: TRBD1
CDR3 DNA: TGTGCCAGCAGTTCCCCACCGACAGGGCGCAGGGGTAATTCACCCCTCCACTTT
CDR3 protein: CASSSPPTGRRGNSPLHF

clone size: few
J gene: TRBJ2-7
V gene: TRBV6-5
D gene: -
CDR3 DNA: TGTGCCAGCAGTTACTCGGGGACGGACCCCTACGAGCAGTACTTC
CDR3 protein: CASSYSGTDPYEQYF